The 13 T cell receptor beta chains listed next were all sequenced from one sample in a study of blood T cell repertoires in COVID-19. Libraries were prepared by immunoSEQ multiplex PCR; TCRdb keeps only in-frame clonotypes and omits some of them. The sample has about 190,000 clones, about 88% seen once. Material: peripheral blood. The receptor set was obtained from a man younger than 35 with active or convalescent COVID-19.

This clone was detected only a few times. The chain couples TRBV7-8 to TRBJ2-3, with D tentatively TRBD2 (5 bases). The V gene lost 5 bases and the J gene lost 4 bases, with 13 bases spanning the gap. Germline CDR1 reads SGHVS; CDR2 reads FQNEAQ. The CDR3 has 14 residues. Here the CDR3 DNA reads TGTGCCAGCAGCCGAGGGAGAGGCGCAGATACGCAGTATTTT. This codes for CASSRGRGADTQYF. The variable domain in full, with the rest retrieved from reference TRBV7-8 and TRBJ2-3, is GAGVSQSPRYKVAKRGQDVALRCDPISGHVSLFWYQQALGQGPEFLTYFQNEAQLDKSGLPSDRFFAERPEGSVSTLKIQRTQQEDSAVYLCASSRGRGADTQYFGPGTRLTVL.

This clone was picked up one time. The junction and the germline gene differ at one end; a read error may be behind it. This sequence joins TRBV7-9 and TRBJ1-2; no clear D. CDR3 size: 11 residues. Germline V gene sequence: CDR1 SEHNR, CDR2 FQNEAQ (reference sequence). The CDR3 DNA sequence: TGCATCGGAGGGTCCAACTATGGCTACACCTTC. Translated: CIGGSNYGYTF. Drawing the rest from reference TRBV7-9 and TRBJ1-2, the complete variable domain is DTGVSQNPRHKITKRGQNVTFRCDPISEHNRLYWYRQTLGQGPEFLTYFQNEAQLEKSRLLSDRFSAERPKGSFSTLEIQRTEQGDSAMYLCIGGSNYGYTFGSGTRLTVV.

The rearrangement uses TRBV6-5 and TRBJ2-7; a weak D match, TRBD1 (6 bases). The CDR3 is 13 amino acids. The V gene's germline CDR1 is MNHEY and CDR2 SVGAGI. V dropped 6 bases and J dropped 5 bases, with 14 bases sitting between them. The CDR3, as DNA: TGTGCCAGCAGGGAGGACAGTCATCACGAGCAGTACTTC. Protein sequence: CASREDSHHEQYF.

The genes are TRBV5-6 and TRBJ2-7; the D gene is possibly TRBD2 (5 bases). CDR1 SGHDT and CDR2 YYEEEE come from the germline V gene. Trimming pared 4 bases from V and 0 bases from J, leaving 11 bases between. There are 14 residues in the CDR3. The chain's CDR3 is CASSPGGSSYEQYF. CDR3 DNA: TGTGCCAGCAGCCCCGGTGGGAGCTCCTACGAGCAGTACTTC.

The rearrangement uses TRBV28 and TRBJ1-2, with TRBD1 identical over 7 bases. The CDR3 contains 15 residues. CDR1 is MDHEN and CDR2 is SYDVKM in the germline V gene. The V and J ends lost 2 bases and 0 bases, in that order; junction bases with no gene match: 3. CDR3 amino acids: CASSLQGGTNYGYTF. For the CDR3, the DNA is TGTGCCAGCAGTTTACAGGGGGGCACTAACTATGGCTACACCTTC.

This clone has only one observation. The chain combines TRBV4-2 with TRBJ1-4; 7 bases are a match to TRBD1. Germline V CDR1 and CDR2: LGHNA, YNFKEQ. The CDR3 is 15 amino acids. Unmatched junction bases numbered 6, after V lost 3 bases and J lost 5 bases. CDR3 coding DNA: TGTGCCAGCAGCCACGGGACAGAATTAAATGAAAAACTGTTTTTT. It encodes CASSHGTELNEKLFF.

The chain couples TRBV4-3 to TRBJ2-1; 12 bases are shared with TRBD2. The CDR3 has 20 amino acids. V dropped 1 base and J dropped 0; count of bases not matched to a gene: 10. Germline V lookup: CDR1 LGHNA, CDR2 YSLEER. The CDR3 nucleotides read TGCGCCAGCAGCCAAGCATGGACTAGCGGGACCCCTAGCTCCTACAATGAGCAGTTCTTC. Translating it yields CASSQAWTSGTPSSYNEQFF.

The chain is built from TRBV6-5 and TRBJ2-7; 7 nucleotides align to TRBD1. The V gene's germline CDR1 is MNHEY and CDR2 SVGAGI. J lost 3 bases, V lost 6 bases, and 5 bases had no gene match. This CDR3 comprises 13 residues. For the CDR3, the DNA is TGTGCCAGCAGCGCAAGACAGGGCTACGAGCAGTACTTC. Amino acid sequence: CASSARQGYEQYF.

This rearrangement joins TRBV6-2 or TRBV6-3 to TRBJ2-7; 8 positions match TRBD2. This CDR3 contains 16 residues. The germline V gene encodes CDR1 MNHEY and CDR2 SVGEGT. J gave up 5 bases and V 0 bases, and 9 bases lay outside the gene matches. The CDR3 here is CASSYSAGGSFNEQYF. The CDR3, as DNA: TGTGCCAGCAGTTACTCTGCGGGAGGTTCCTTTAACGAGCAGTACTTC.

This chain connects TRBV6-2 or TRBV6-3 to TRBJ2-3, with 7 bases lining up with TRBD2. CDR3 length: 17 residues. The J segment lost 6 bases and the V segment lost 2 bases, leaving 14 bases of the junction unmatched. CDR1 and CDR2 from the germline V gene are MNHEY and SVGEGT. This chain's CDR3 is CASSYSGAWNLGDTQYF. CDR3 nucleotide sequence: TGTGCCAGCAGTTACAGCGGGGCTTGGAACTTAGGGGATACGCAGTATTTT.

The gene calls are TRBV20-1 and TRBJ2-7; TRBD2 agrees at 9 bases. The V gene's germline CDR1 is DFQATT and CDR2 SNEGSKA (reference sequence). The CDR3 is 14 amino acids. The V gene end was trimmed by 3 bases and the J gene end by 3 bases; junction bases not matched to a gene: 6. The CDR3 DNA reads as TGCAGTGCTAGTAGAATAGCGGGGGACTACGAGCAGTACTTC. This encodes CSASRIAGDYEQYF.

The chain employs TRBV5-4 and TRBJ2-1; 10 positions agree with TRBD1. The CDR3 is 16 residues long. Looked up from germline, CDR1 is SGHNT and CDR2 is YYREEE (reference sequence). Trimming took 0 bases from V and 7 from J; bases not matched to a gene: 7. CDR3: CASSLGSPGQGNEQFF. The CDR3 DNA sequence: TGTGCCAGCAGCTTGGGGTCACCGGGACAGGGGAATGAGCAGTTCTTC.

The chain is built from TRBV5-6 and TRBJ1-1; maybe TRBD1 (6 bases). The germline V gene has CDR1 SGHDT and CDR2 YYEEEE. The CDR3 loop spans 16 amino acids. Trimming removed 3 bases from V and 4 bases from J, with 19 bases in between. This CDR3 is CASSSDVVTGRTEAFF. CDR3 sequence (DNA): TGTGCCAGCAGCTCGGACGTGGTGACAGGCCGCACTGAAGCTTTCTTT.